A selection of T cell receptor beta chains follows, all from one sample in a study of T cell changes during pregnancy in multiple sclerosis. Profiled with immunoSEQ multiplex PCR; TCRdb holds only in-frame clones, not every one. Of about 49,000 clones in the sample, approximately 92% were seen once. This material consisted of peripheral blood, taken after pregnancy. The receptors here all came from a female donor with multiple sclerosis, enrolled in a pregnancy study. Both conserved end residues are part of each CDR3. Fields, in order: D gene, clone size, J gene, V gene, CDR3 DNA, CDR3 protein. A D gene is named only where the DNA matches it firmly. Clone size is stated in some rows and not others, as once, few, many or a class when expanded.

>NA|once|TRBJ2-7|TRBV19
TGTGCCAGCCCGCCCCCACAGTGGAGGATGTACGAGCAGTACTTC
CASPPPQWRMYEQYF
>NA|NA|TRBJ2-1|TRBV27
TGTGCCAGCAAGATCGCTCGACCGGAAAAAGGGAGCTCCTACAATGAGCAGTTCTTC
CASKIARPEKGSSYNEQFF
>NA|NA|TRBJ2-7|TRBV2
TGTGCCAGCAGTGAAATTTTGGGCGGGGCAACTACCTACGAGCAGTACTTC
CASSEILGGATTYEQYF
>NA|once|TRBJ2-3|TRBV30
TGTGCCTGGAGGGCCGCGGGGTCCACAGATACGCAGTATTTT
CAWRAAGSTDTQYF
>TRBD1|NA|TRBJ2-3|TRBV9
TGTGCCAGCAGGCAGGGACAGAACACAGATACGCAGTATTTT
CASRQGQNTDTQYF
>TRBD1|NA|TRBJ1-4|TRBV5-6
TGTGCCAGCAGTCGAGTCTATTCCGACAGGGGGCAGAGTGAAAAACTGTTTTTT
CASSRVYSDRGQSEKLFF
>TRBD1|NA|TRBJ2-7|TRBV29-1
TGCAGCGCTCTTTTACAGGGGGCCTCCTACGAGCAGTACTTC
CSALLQGASYEQYF
>TRBD2|NA|TRBJ2-3|TRBV4-2
TGTGCCAGCAGCCAAGAGCGGGGGGCTGTCAGCACAGATACGCAGTATTTT
CASSQERGAVSTDTQYF
>TRBD2|NA|TRBJ2-7|TRBV4-2
TGTGCCAGCAGCCAAGTACAGGGACTAGGAATTTACGAGCAGTACTTC
CASSQVQGLGIYEQYF
>TRBD1|once|TRBJ1-1|TRBV25-1
TGTGCCAGCAGGAAGGGGGCAGGACCCATGAACACTGAAGCTTTCTTT
CASRKGAGPMNTEAFF
>TRBD2|NA|TRBJ2-3|TRBV7-2
TGTGCCAGCAGACCTCGGACTAGCGTCAGCACAGATACGCAGTATTTT
CASRPRTSVSTDTQYF
>NA|NA|TRBJ2-3|TRBV5-6
TGTGCCAGCTACATGAGGGGGGGTGCAGGGACGCAGTATTTT
CASYMRGGAGTQYF
>NA|few|TRBJ1-1|TRBV7-9
TGTGCCAGCAGCTTCTCACGGGGCACTGAAGCTTTCTTT
CASSFSRGTEAFF
>TRBD1|once|TRBJ2-7|TRBV25-1
TGTGCCAGCCAACCGGGGACAGGGTTGTACTTC
CASQPGTGLYF
>NA|NA|TRBJ1-4|TRBV6-1
TGTGCCAGCAGTGAAGTCGGCAGGGAAGGCGAAAAACTGTTTTTT
CASSEVGREGEKLFF
>NA|NA|TRBJ2-7|TRBV7-2
TGTGCCAGCAGCGCCTCTGGGAGCTCCTACGAGCAGTACTTC
CASSASGSSYEQYF
>NA|NA|TRBJ1-4|TRBV14
TGTGCCAGCAGCCAAGGGATGACAGGACTTAATGAAAAACTGTTTTTT
CASSQGMTGLNEKLFF
>NA|NA|TRBJ1-5|TRBV19
TGTGCCAGTAGTACCCATGGGGGGAGCAATCAGCCCCAGCATTTT
CASSTHGGSNQPQHF
>NA|once|TRBJ1-2|TRBV29-1
TGCAGCGTGCGGCGGGGCTGGGCAGGGCTCTATGGCTACACCTTC
CSVRRGWAGLYGYTF
>NA|NA|TRBJ1-1|TRBV19
TGTGCCAGTAGTGCACAGGGTATGGGCACTGAAGCTTTCTTT
CASSAQGMGTEAFF
>NA|once|TRBJ2-2|TRBV5-4
TGTGCCAGCAGCCAAACTAGCCGAGGGACCGGGGAGCTGTTTTTT
CASSQTSRGTGELFF
>NA|NA|TRBJ1-2|TRBV5-4
TGTGCCAGCAGCTTAATAAACTATGGCTACACCTTC
CASSLINYGYTF
>NA|NA|TRBJ2-1|TRBV20-1
TGCAGTGCTAGAACCTCCCGGGAGCAGTTCTTC
CSARTSREQFF
>TRBD2|NA|TRBJ2-1|TRBV6-4
TGTGCCAGCAGTGGACTAGCGGGGGGAGGTGATGAGCAGTTCTTC
CASSGLAGGGDEQFF
>NA|NA|TRBJ2-7|TRBV14
TGTGCCAGCAGCCACGGACAGCCCTACGAGCAGTACTTC
CASSHGQPYEQYF
>TRBD1|NA|TRBJ2-7|TRBV4-1
TGCGCCAGCAGCCCCGGGACAGGGCCCTCCTACGAGCAGTACTTC
CASSPGTGPSYEQYF
>NA|NA|TRBJ1-4|TRBV29-1
TGCAGCGTACGGTTTAATGAAAAACTGTTTTTT
CSVRFNEKLFF
>TRBD1|NA|TRBJ1-1|TRBV6-6
TGTGCCAGCAGTCCCACCCCGGACAGGGCTGAAGCTTTCTTT
CASSPTPDRAEAFF
>NA|NA|TRBJ2-1|TRBV7-3
TGTGCCAGCAGCTTAACAGGGGCGAGTGGGAATGAGCAGTTCTTC
CASSLTGASGNEQFF
>NA|NA|TRBJ1-5|TRBV9
TGTGCCAGCAGCTCCTCGCCCGGGGGGACCCTGGACCAGCCCCAGCATTTT
CASSSSPGGTLDQPQHF
>NA|NA|TRBJ1-1|TRBV27
TGTGCCAGCAGTTACAGCCGCGGGGCTTTGAACACTGAAGCTTTCTTT
CASSYSRGALNTEAFF
>TRBD2|NA|TRBJ2-3|TRBV9
TGTGCCAGCAGCGTAGGAAAGTCGGTAGCGGGGGGGAGCACAGATACGCAGTATTTT
CASSVGKSVAGGSTDTQYF
>TRBD1|NA|TRBJ1-5|TRBV7-9
TGTGCCAGCAGTGCGGGACAGACCAATCAGCCCCAGCATTTT
CASSAGQTNQPQHF
>NA|NA|TRBJ1-1|TRBV7-9
TGTGCCAGCAGCCCGCTCCGAGGAACTGACAGGAACACTGAAGCTTTCTTT
CASSPLRGTDRNTEAFF
>TRBD1|NA|TRBJ2-3|TRBV7-2
TGTGCCAGCAGCCTCCTGGGACAGGGGGCGAGAGATACGCAGTATTTT
CASSLLGQGARDTQYF
>NA|NA|TRBJ1-1|TRBV7-9
TGTGCCAGCAGACTAGCGGGGTCCGGGGAAGCTTTCTTT
CASRLAGSGEAFF
>NA|NA|TRBJ1-4|TRBV19
TGTGCCAGTAGTCCCGGACAGACCCTGAATGAAAAACTGTTTTTT
CASSPGQTLNEKLFF
>NA|NA|TRBJ1-4|TRBV6-5
TGTGCAACCGGGGGGGGCGAAAAACTGTTTTTT
CATGGGEKLFF
>NA|NA|TRBJ2-7|TRBV27
TGTGCCAGCAGTTGGTGGGGCCCCCTACAACTCGACGAGCAGTACTTC
CASSWWGPLQLDEQYF
>NA|NA|TRBJ1-3|TRBV2
TGTGCCAGCAGTGAAATACAGGGAGCTGGAAACACCATATATTTT
CASSEIQGAGNTIYF
>TRBD1|NA|TRBJ1-3|TRBV6-1
TGTGCCAGCGGTGGACAGGGGGCCTCTCGGGACACCATATATTTT
CASGGQGASRDTIYF
>TRBD1|NA|TRBJ1-1|TRBV9
TGTGCCAGCAGCGCAAGGGGGCTTGACACTGAAGCTTTCTTT
CASSARGLDTEAFF
>NA|NA|TRBJ2-1|TRBV2
TGTGCCAGCAGACGCCTAGTTATATCGGATGAGCAGTTCTTC
CASRRLVISDEQFF
>TRBD1|NA|TRBJ1-2|TRBV7-9
TGTGCCAGCAGCTTAGCGCGCCCAGGGGGCCTATATGGCTACACCTTC
CASSLARPGGLYGYTF
>NA|once|TRBJ2-7|TRBV27
TGTGCCAGCAGTTTACGAGAACAGGGAAGAGGCCTCTACGAGCAGTACTTC
CASSLREQGRGLYEQYF
>TRBD1|NA|TRBJ2-5|TRBV19
TGTGCCAGTAGTCGCATCAGGACAGGGGGCGCGGGAGAGCAGTACTTC
CASSRIRTGGAGEQYF
>TRBD2|once|TRBJ2-1|TRBV7-3
TGTGCCAGCAGCTTAAAGGGCAGCGGGGGGGCTCGGAATGAGCAGTTCTTC
CASSLKGSGGARNEQFF